This is a list of T cell receptor beta chains from one sample in a study of shared clonotypes between healthy human individuals. TCRdb's copy holds only in-frame clones and misses some; the assay was immunoSEQ multiplex PCR. The data contain millions of clones, roughly 93% of them singletons. The specimen was naive CD4+ T cells from PBMCs. These receptors were obtained from a man aged 18-30 years in good health. Some clones in this sample may be carry-over from other donors' samples. CDR3s include the opening cysteine and the closing phenylalanine or tryptophan. D genes are given only for firm matches. Some rows mark clone size as missing; the rest say once, few, many or name a class of expanded clone.

14,.,.,TRBJ2-3,TRBV11-1,CASNTEESTDTQYF,TGTGCCAGCAACACAGAGGAATCCACAGATACGCAGTATTTT
16,TRBD2,.,TRBJ2-7,TRBV4-2,CASSRIAGGGSYEQYF,TGTGCCAGCAGCCGTATAGCGGGAGGAGGGTCCTACGAGCAGTACTTC
15,TRBD1,.,TRBJ2-5,TRBV6-6,CASSYPGTAQETQYF,TGTGCCAGCAGTTACCCCGGGACAGCGCAAGAGACCCAGTACTTC
15,TRBD1,.,TRBJ2-7,TRBV5-6,CASSAPDRGGYEQYF,TGTGCCAGCAGCGCCCCGGACAGGGGGGGATACGAGCAGTACTTC
16,TRBD1,few,TRBJ1-1,TRBV4-1,CASSQPLGQANTEAFF,TGCGCCAGCAGCCAACCATTGGGACAGGCGAACACTGAAGCTTTCTTT
12,.,.,TRBJ2-7,TRBV18,CASSPGLYEQYF,TGTGCCAGCTCACCAGGGCTCTACGAGCAGTACTTC
15,TRBD1,.,TRBJ2-7,TRBV5-1,CASSLAAGGSYEQYF,TGCGCCAGCAGCTTGGCGGCAGGGGGCTCCTACGAGCAGTACTTC
15,TRBD2,.,TRBJ2-2,TRBV19,CASSFSGTNTGELFF,TGTGCCAGTAGTTTCAGCGGGACGAACACCGGGGAGCTGTTTTTT
15,.,.,TRBJ1-4,TRBV4-3,CASSQELGANEKLFF,TGCGCCAGCAGCCAAGAGCTCGGGGCTAATGAAAAACTGTTTTTT
13,.,.,TRBJ2-3,TRBV6-6,CASIGGSTDTQYF,TGTGCCAGCATCGGGGGAAGCACAGATACGCAGTATTTT
16,.,once,TRBJ2-7,TRBV4-1,CASSQDETGRRYEQYF,TGCGCCAGCAGCCAAGATGAAACAGGGAGACGGTACGAGCAGTACTTC
13,.,.,TRBJ2-7,TRBV11-2,CASSLEVRYEQYF,TGTGCCAGCAGCTTAGAGGTCCGTTACGAGCAGTACTTC
13,.,.,TRBJ2-7,TRBV2,CATQRAPVGEQYF,TGTGCCACCCAGAGGGCCCCCGTAGGAGAGCAGTACTTC
13,.,few,TRBJ1-1,TRBV25-1,CASNEGLGTEAFF,TGTGCCAGCAACGAGGGGCTGGGGACTGAAGCTTTCTTT
14,.,.,TRBJ2-7,TRBV28,CASSLMGSTYEQYF,TGTGCCAGCAGTTTAATGGGATCTACCTACGAGCAGTACTTC
17,TRBD2,.,TRBJ2-1,TRBV5-1,CASSLAPRGRGFNEQFF,TGCGCCAGCAGCTTGGCCCCCCGCGGGAGGGGATTCAATGAGCAGTTCTTC
14,.,.,TRBJ2-2,TRBV11-3,CASSQTSTTGELFF,TGTGCCAGCAGCCAGACGTCTACCACCGGGGAGCTGTTTTTT
16,.,.,TRBJ2-5,TRBV9,CASSVASGLTQETQYF,TGTGCCAGCAGCGTAGCGTCGGGCCTTACCCAAGAGACCCAGTACTTC
17,TRBD2,.,TRBJ2-2,TRBV19,CASSPLGLAKNTGELFF,TGTGCCAGTAGTCCCCTCGGACTAGCCAAGAACACCGGGGAGCTGTTTTTT
16,.,.,TRBJ2-5,TRBV7-7,CASSLGLTGEGETQYF,TGTGCCAGCAGCTTGGGACTGACAGGGGAGGGAGAGACCCAGTACTTC
15,.,.,TRBJ2-5,TRBV7-2,CASSLDGHRQETQYF,TGTGCCAGCAGCTTAGATGGACACAGACAAGAGACCCAGTACTTC
13,.,.,TRBJ1-5,TRBV6-5,CASRPHQLQPQHF,TGTGCCAGCAGACCGCACCAGCTTCAGCCCCAGCATTTT
13,.,few,TRBJ1-5,TRBV30,CAWSLDSNQPQHF,TGTGCCTGGAGTTTGGACAGTAATCAGCCCCAGCATTTT
16,.,.,TRBJ2-1,TRBV7-6,CASSTRPGEARHEQFF,TGTGCCAGCAGCACCCGACCGGGGGAGGCCCGACATGAGCAGTTCTTC
12,.,.,TRBJ1-6,TRBV30,CAWGARYSPLHF,TGTGCCTGGGGGGCCCGTTACTCACCCCTCCACTTT
11,.,.,TRBJ2-1,TRBV29-1,CSGNSGNEQFF,TGCAGCGGGAACAGTGGCAATGAGCAGTTCTTC
14,TRBD1,.,TRBJ1-1,TRBV10-3,CAISVGTVNTEAFF,TGTGCCATCAGTGTTGGGACAGTGAACACTGAAGCTTTCTTT
13,.,.,TRBJ2-7,TRBV2,CASTFDYPYEQYF,TGTGCCAGCACGTTTGACTACCCCTACGAGCAGTACTTC
14,.,.,TRBJ1-5,TRBV5-1,CASSPTGSFQPQHF,TGCGCCAGCAGCCCAACAGGGTCTTTCCAGCCCCAGCATTTT
14,.,.,TRBJ2-2,TRBV6-5,CASSYNRRTGELFF,TGTGCCAGCAGTTACAACAGGCGGACCGGGGAGCTGTTTTTT
15,.,.,TRBJ2-1,TRBV5-4,CASSLGELRGNEQFF,TGTGCCAGCAGCTTGGGGGAATTACGGGGCAATGAGCAGTTCTTC
12,.,.,TRBJ1-3,TRBV9,CASRNSGNTIYF,TGTGCCAGCCGCAACTCTGGAAACACCATATATTTT
17,TRBD1,.,TRBJ1-3,TRBV28,CASIPGGQPISGNTIYF,TGTGCCAGCATCCCGGGGGGACAGCCAATCTCTGGAAACACCATATATTTT
11,.,.,TRBJ2-1,TRBV29-1,CSSGPNNEQFF,TGCAGCTCCGGCCCCAACAATGAGCAGTTCTTC
13,TRBD1,.,TRBJ1-4,TRBV28,CASRTGGNEKLFF,TGTGCCAGCAGGACAGGGGGCAATGAAAAACTGTTTTTT
16,TRBD1,.,TRBJ2-3,TRBV5-8,CASSLGDRGRVDTQYF,TGTGCCAGCAGCTTGGGAGACAGGGGGCGGGTAGATACGCAGTATTTT
13,TRBD1,.,TRBJ1-2,TRBV6-5,CASSRQGNYGYTF,TGTGCCAGCAGTCGACAGGGGAACTATGGCTACACCTTC
14,.,.,TRBJ1-2,TRBV7-8,CASSFYSSNYGYTF,TGTGCCAGCAGCTTTTACAGCTCTAACTATGGCTACACCTTC
14,.,.,TRBJ1-5,TRBV19,CASSTQDSNQPQHF,TGTGCCAGTAGTACTCAGGATAGCAATCAGCCCCAGCATTTT
15,TRBD1,.,TRBJ1-5,TRBV28,CASSPDRGSNQPQHF,TGTGCCAGCAGTCCGGACAGGGGCAGCAATCAGCCCCAGCATTTT
12,.,.,TRBJ1-1,TRBV6-5,CASSQYPGGAFF,TGTGCCAGCAGTCAGTACCCCGGAGGGGCTTTCTTT
14,TRBD2,.,TRBJ2-7,TRBV28,CASSFAGGINEQYF,TGTGCCAGCAGTTTCGCGGGAGGGATCAACGAGCAGTACTTC
15,.,.,TRBJ1-3,TRBV28,CASRVTRGPGNTIYF,TGTGCCAGCAGAGTAACCAGGGGCCCTGGAAACACCATATATTTT
12,.,.,TRBJ1-2,TRBV2,CATIGVDYGYTF,TGTGCCACAATAGGGGTCGACTATGGCTACACCTTC
17,TRBD2,.,TRBJ2-1,TRBV10-3,CAISEAISGSGRFGQFF,TGTGCCATCAGTGAGGCGATTAGCGGGAGCGGCCGCTTTGGGCAGTTCTTC
15,.,.,TRBJ2-3,TRBV11-3,CASSLENSATDTQYF,TGTGCCAGCAGCTTAGAGAACAGCGCCACAGATACGCAGTATTTT
15,TRBD1,.,TRBJ1-1,TRBV19,CASSTRQGSGTEAFF,TGTGCCAGTAGTACTCGACAGGGATCGGGCACTGAAGCTTTCTTT
13,TRBD1,few,TRBJ1-1,TRBV7-3,CASSPTGATEAFF,TGTGCCAGCAGCCCAACAGGGGCCACTGAAGCTTTCTTT
14,TRBD1,.,TRBJ1-1,TRBV2,CASRGGTGGTEAFF,TGTGCCAGCAGGGGAGGGACAGGGGGGACTGAAGCTTTCTTT
14,.,.,TRBJ2-4,TRBV5-1,CASSPGGAKNIQYF,TGCGCCAGCAGCCCCGGGGGAGCCAAAAACATTCAGTACTTC
15,TRBD2,.,TRBJ2-1,TRBV6-4,CASSTLAGGYNEQFF,TGTGCCAGCAGCACCCTAGCGGGAGGCTACAATGAGCAGTTCTTC
15,.,.,TRBJ2-3,TRBV4-1,CASSQGAVRTDTQYF,TGCGCCAGCAGCCAAGGGGCCGTGCGCACAGATACGCAGTATTTT
16,TRBD2,.,TRBJ2-1,TRBV5-1,CASSLISGTSYNEQFF,TGCGCCAGCAGCTTGATTAGCGGGACCAGCTACAATGAGCAGTTCTTC
14,TRBD1,few,TRBJ1-2,TRBV6-5,CASSPRQGVYGYTF,TGTGCCAGCAGTCCCCGACAGGGGGTGTATGGCTACACCTTC
19,TRBD2,.,TRBJ2-3,TRBV2,CASSRPGLAGPVITDTQYF,TGTGCCAGCAGTCGCCCGGGACTAGCGGGACCGGTGATCACAGATACGCAGTATTTT
19,.,.,TRBJ2-7,TRBV21-1,CASSKEASGRAKRPYEQYF,TGTGCCAGCAGCAAAGAGGCTAGCGGGAGGGCCAAGAGGCCCTACGAGCAGTACTTC
20,TRBD2,.,TRBJ2-3,TRBV9,CASSVGTPRGSGILTDTQYF,TGTGCCAGCAGCGTAGGGACTCCTCGGGGTAGCGGGATACTCACAGATACGCAGTATTTT